This T cell receptor beta chain comes out of a study of Graves' ophthalmopathy and Graves' hyperthyroidism. PBMCs were isolated by Ficoll-Paque density gradient centrifugation, using roughly 10 ml of fresh peripheral blood as the starting material. There are many counts of this clonotype. Antigen unknown. The authors amplified TCR beta CDR3 regions, and they did so from RNA transcripts for repertoire sequencing. HTBI primers were employed in first-round RT-PCR, then a second-round multiplex PCR followed. One entry per CDR3 protein, called by TCRdb with MiXCR from the multiplex PCR reads. The table has 400,000 or so distinct CDR3 sequences, 15% to 17% seen once. Study-wide findings and caveats: Also, most clonotypes expanded in the thyroid above 0.001 frequency appeared in blood.

Germline-derived CDR1 and CDR2 are MNHEY and SVGEGT. This CDR3 has 15 residues. V was clipped by 8 bases and J by 0 bases, with 14 bases between them. The genes are TRBV6-2 or TRBV6-3 and TRBJ1-5; a possible D gene is TRBD1 (6 bases). The sequence was collected from a woman aged 18-35 years with stable Graves' hyperthyroidism. Sequencing input: peripheral blood. CDR3 sequence: CASSGQQDSNQPQHF. In nucleotides, the CDR3 is TGTGCCAGCTCTGGACAGCAAGATAGCAATCAGCCCCAGCATTTT.